Listed here is a single T cell receptor (beta chain). Its cognate antigen is unknown. Researchers divided each subset's genomic DNA evenly across several immunoSEQ plates. Generated by immunoSEQ multiplex PCR, the TCRdb table keeps only in-frame clones and is missing some. Altogether about 2.4 million clones are present, roughly 93% being singletons, with the ten largest covering approximately 0.36%. These data originate in a study of shared clonotypes between healthy human individuals. Study-wide context: The plates for each donor numbered three CD4 naive, three CD4 memory, two CD8 naive and one CD8 memory.

General study findings and limits: Measured sharing among donors was expected to vary with sequencing depth.

The source material was naive CD4+ T cells from PBMCs. Subset defined: CD45RA+ positively selected. This TCR came from a man aged 18 to 30 in good health. Some clones in this sample may be carry-over from other donors' samples.

CDR3 protein: CASSQAPGGPTDTQYF. The CDR3 nucleotides are TGTGCCAGCAGCCAAGCGCCGGGAGGGCCCACAGATACGCAGTATTTT. The chain joins TRBV4-2 to TRBJ2-3; TRBD2 matches 8 bases. The CDR3 loop spans 16 amino acids. The V gene's germline CDR1 is LGHNA and CDR2 YNFKEQ. V trimming: 1 base; J trimming: 2 bases; junction bases outside the gene matches: 5.